The next 10 T cell receptor beta chains were all read from a single sample in a study of cytomegalovirus exposure and HLA in healthy donors. 13 Jbeta primers and 60 Vbeta primers were used for the PCR. Libraries were prepared by immunoSEQ multiplex PCR; TCRdb keeps only in-frame clonotypes and omits some of them. The sample lists 150,000 to 180,000 clones, roughly 80% occurring once. The sequenced sample consisted of PBMCs. The receptors originated from a man aged 18-30 years in good health and CMV-seronegative.

This chain links TRBV29-1 with TRBJ2-1; 10 nucleotides line up with TRBD1. The CDR3 covers 12 residues. With V trimmed by 7 bases and J by 7 bases, 4 bases remained unmatched. Per germline, CDR1 SQVTM and CDR2 ANQGSEA. CDR3 bases: TGCAGCGGGCGACAGGGGGCAAATGAGCAGTTCTTC. It encodes CSGRQGANEQFF.

The table lists this clone with a few counts. The rearrangement joins TRBV30 to TRBJ1-3; maybe TRBD1 (6 bases). CDR1 is GTSNPN and CDR2 is SVGIG in the germline V gene (reference sequence). Trimming cost V 5 bases and J 7 bases, with 15 bases left between them. The CDR3 is 13 residues long. CDR3 bases: TGTGCCTGGGGATCAGGGGTTGGGAACACCATATATTTT. Its protein is CAWGSGVGNTIYF.

The J gene is TRBJ2-3, the V gene TRBV4-3, with 10 positions matching TRBD2. The CDR3 runs 16 residues. V shed 4 bases, J shed 4 bases, and the junction held 8 bases outside the gene matches. Per the germline V gene, CDR1 is LGHNA and CDR2 is YSLEER. The chain's CDR3 is CASSPTSGAGPDTQYF. CDR3 DNA: TGCGCCAGCAGCCCCACTAGCGGGGCGGGGCCAGATACGCAGTATTTT.

The V gene is TRBV7-6, the J gene TRBJ2-2; tentatively, D is TRBD1 (5 bases). This CDR3 contains 15 residues. The ends were cut back, 1 base at V and 4 bases at J, with 10 bases in the middle. Looked up from germline, CDR1 is SGHVS and CDR2 is FNYEAQ. CDR3: CASSLEGWTTGELFF. The CDR3 DNA reads TGTGCCAGCAGCTTAGAGGGGTGGACCACCGGGGAGCTGTTTTTT.

The V gene is TRBV4-2, the J gene TRBJ2-2; TRBD2 agrees at 9 bases. The V and J ends lost 1 base and 5 bases, in that order; junction bases with no gene match: 2. Germline CDR1 reads LGHNA; CDR2 reads YNFKEQ. CDR3 length: 15 residues. CDR3 residues: CASSQGAGGTGELFF. The CDR3 nucleotides are TGTGCCAGCAGCCAAGGGGCGGGAGGGACCGGGGAGCTGTTTTTT.

This chain joins TRBV11-2 and TRBJ2-7, with 9 bases aligning to TRBD1. The CDR3 has 14 residues. The germline V gene has CDR1 SGHAT and CDR2 FQNNGV. Trimming cost V 1 base and J 2 bases; bases outside gene matches: 0. CDR3 DNA: TGTGCCAGCAGCTTAGGGACAGGGGCCTACGAGCAGTACTTC. As protein: CASSLGTGAYEQYF.

In this sample, this clone turned up many times. This chain links TRBV18 with TRBJ2-1; 9 positions match TRBD1. Germline CDR1 and CDR2: KGHSH and LQKENI. The CDR3 spans 16 residues. The V and J ends lost 2 bases and 4 bases, in that order; junction bases with no gene match: 6. The CDR3: CASSPKDRGTYNEQFF. CDR3 coding DNA: TGTGCCAGCTCACCAAAGGACAGGGGAACTTACAATGAGCAGTTCTTC.

The chain combines TRBV6-5 with TRBJ2-1, with D unclear. Germline CDR1 and CDR2: MNHEY and SVGAGI. The CDR3 runs 12 residues. Trimming removed 2 bases at V and 7 bases at J, with 6 bases between. The CDR3 is CASSYGPNEQFF. DNA for the CDR3: TGTGCCAGCAGTTACGGGCCTAATGAGCAGTTCTTC.

V gene TRBV7-8 combines with J gene TRBJ1-5; 7 nucleotides align to TRBD1. The CDR3 runs 16 residues. Germline trimming cut 5 bases from V and 2 bases from J; bases unmatched to any gene: 9. Germline values: CDR1 SGHVS, CDR2 FQNEAQ. The CDR3 loop is CASSQGGRDRNQPQHF. The CDR3 region has the DNA TGTGCCAGCAGCCAGGGGGGCAGGGATCGCAATCAGCCCCAGCATTTT.

This clone occurred once. This chain connects TRBV7-2 to TRBJ2-1; D perhaps matches TRBD1 (5 bases). The CDR3 length is 14 residues. CDR1 SGHTA and CDR2 FQGNSA come from the germline V gene. V was cut by 5 bases and J by 3 bases, with 11 bases left in between. In nucleotides, the CDR3 is TGTGCCAGCAGCGGAGCCACAGGCTACAATGAGCAGTTCTTC. Its translation: CASSGATGYNEQFF.